This T cell receptor beta chain was retrieved from a study of blood T cell repertoires in COVID-19. Across the whole study: Sources were T cells, B-cell-depleted T cells, or PBMCs; the material itself was cDNA or gDNA.

Method: immunoSEQ multiplex PCR; TCRdb's copy keeps in-frame clones and lacks some. The sample has under 550,000 clones; around 90% are singletons. This CDR3 is built from 16 residues. CDR1 SGHRS and CDR2 YFSETQ come from the germline V gene. V was pared by 4 bases and J by 4 bases, with 17 bases between. V is TRBV5-1 and J is TRBJ2-2; tentative D call: TRBD1 (6 bases). The origin of this receptor is a man in his late teens or twenties with COVID-19, enrolled during active disease. Sequenced sample: peripheral blood. The CDR3 coding sequence is TGCGCCAGCAGCCAGGCCCCACAGGGCGGCACCGGGGAGCTGTTTTTT. Residues: CASSQAPQGGTGELFF.